This TCR beta chain was identified during a study of response to subunit inactivated influenza vaccine. Only a few counts were recorded for this clonotype. The CDR3 spans 15 residues. Trimming took 0 bases from V and 10 from J, leaving 13 bases between them. Germline-derived CDR1 and CDR2 are MNHEY and SVGAGI. TCRdb re-derived calls from the RT-PCR reads in MiXCR, one entry per CDR3 protein. The data show hundreds of thousands of distinct CDR3 sequences, with 25% seen just once and 1.5% to 2% held by the top ten. The origin of this receptor is a man between 45 and 60 years old who received an inactivated influenza vaccine. Sequences were derived from CD4+ T cells sorted from PBMCs, sampled roughly 5 days after vaccination. The rearrangement links TRBV6-5 to TRBJ1-6; D gene uncertain. The CDR3 DNA reads as TGTGCCAGCAGTTACTCGGGAGGGAGGAAATCACCCCTCCACTTT. Its translation is CASSYSGGRKSPLHF.